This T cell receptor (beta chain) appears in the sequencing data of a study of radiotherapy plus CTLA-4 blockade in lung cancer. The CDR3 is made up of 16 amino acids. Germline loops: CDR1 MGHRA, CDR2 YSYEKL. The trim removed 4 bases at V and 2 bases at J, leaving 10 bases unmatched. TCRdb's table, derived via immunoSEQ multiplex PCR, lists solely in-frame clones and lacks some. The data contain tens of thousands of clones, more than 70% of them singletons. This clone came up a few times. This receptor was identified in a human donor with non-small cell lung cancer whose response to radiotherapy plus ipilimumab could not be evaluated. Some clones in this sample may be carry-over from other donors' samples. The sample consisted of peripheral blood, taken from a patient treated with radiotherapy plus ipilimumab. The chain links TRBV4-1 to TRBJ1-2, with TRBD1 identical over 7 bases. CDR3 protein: CASSPRGDSLNYGYTF. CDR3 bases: TGCGCCAGCAGCCCCCGAGGGGACAGTTTAAACTATGGCTACACCTTC.